This T cell receptor beta chain was recovered during a study of blood T cell repertoires in COVID-19. Study in general: The United States, Italy and Spain supplied acute and convalescent COVID-19 samples. The analysed material was cDNA or gDNA that came from T cells, B-cell-depleted T cells, or PBMCs.

Source study methods: Amplified reference gene primers provided the basis for estimating nucleated cell counts. The protocol was immunoSEQ multiplex PCR, while the TCRdb copy is restricted to in-frame clones and leaves out a portion. V and J calls and clone size are given by that table; D and trimming were obtained from the DNA. Among about 97,000 clones listed, 85% were seen once. The germline V and J ends were trimmed by 5 bases and 5 bases, with 10 bases remaining between them. CDR3 length: 13 amino acids. Germline values: CDR1 SGHTA, CDR2 FQGNSA. Sequencing was done on a sample of peripheral blood. The receptor was derived from a woman aged 70 to 79 with active or convalescent COVID-19. V is TRBV7-2 and J is TRBJ2-1, with D tentatively TRBD2 (6 bases). The DNA of the CDR3 is TGTGCCAGCAGCGCGGGGAATAACAATGAGCAGTTCTTC. It is translated as CASSAGNNNEQFF.